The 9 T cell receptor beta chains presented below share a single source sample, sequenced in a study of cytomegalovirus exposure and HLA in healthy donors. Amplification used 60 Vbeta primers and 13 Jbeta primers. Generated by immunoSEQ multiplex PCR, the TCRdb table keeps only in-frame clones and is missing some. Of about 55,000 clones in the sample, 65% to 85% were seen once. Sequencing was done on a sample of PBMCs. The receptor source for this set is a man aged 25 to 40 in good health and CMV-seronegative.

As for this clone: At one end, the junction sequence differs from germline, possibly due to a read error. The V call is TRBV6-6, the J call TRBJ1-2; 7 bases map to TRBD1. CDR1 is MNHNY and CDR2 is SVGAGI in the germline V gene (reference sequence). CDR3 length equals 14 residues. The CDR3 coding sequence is TGTGCCAGCGAAGGGGACAGTTACAACTATAGCTACACCTTC. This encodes CASEGDSYNYSYTF.

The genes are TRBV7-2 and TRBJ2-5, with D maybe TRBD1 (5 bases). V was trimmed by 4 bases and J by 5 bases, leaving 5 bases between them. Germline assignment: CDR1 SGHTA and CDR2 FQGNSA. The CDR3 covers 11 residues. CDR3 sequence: CASSSGETQYF. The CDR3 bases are TGTGCCAGCAGCTCAGGGGAGACCCAGTACTTC.

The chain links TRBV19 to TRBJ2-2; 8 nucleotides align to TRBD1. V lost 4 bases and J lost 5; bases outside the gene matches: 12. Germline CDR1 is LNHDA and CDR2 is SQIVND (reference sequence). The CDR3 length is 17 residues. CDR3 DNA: TGTGCCAGTAGTACGTTCCGTAGGACAGGGCGGACCGGGGAGCTGTTTTTT. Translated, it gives CASSTFRRTGRTGELFF.

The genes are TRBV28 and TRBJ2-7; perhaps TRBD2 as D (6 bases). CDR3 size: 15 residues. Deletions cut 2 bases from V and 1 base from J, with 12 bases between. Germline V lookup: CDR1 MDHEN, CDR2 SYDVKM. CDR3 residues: CASSLGDRGSYEQYF. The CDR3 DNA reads TGTGCCAGCAGTTTAGGGGATCGGGGGTCCTACGAGCAGTACTTC.

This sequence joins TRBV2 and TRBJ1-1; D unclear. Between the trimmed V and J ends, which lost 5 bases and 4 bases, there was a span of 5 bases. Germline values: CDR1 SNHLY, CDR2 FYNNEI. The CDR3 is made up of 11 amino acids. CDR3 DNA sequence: TGTGCCAGCAGTCAGATCACTGAAGCTTTCTTT. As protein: CASSQITEAFF.

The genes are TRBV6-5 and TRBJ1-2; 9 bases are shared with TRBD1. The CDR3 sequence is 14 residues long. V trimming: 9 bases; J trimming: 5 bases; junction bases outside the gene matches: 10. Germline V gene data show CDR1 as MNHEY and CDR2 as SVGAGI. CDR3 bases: TGTGCCAGTTGCCCTACAGGGGGCGTTTATGGCTACACCTTC. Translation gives CASCPTGGVYGYTF.

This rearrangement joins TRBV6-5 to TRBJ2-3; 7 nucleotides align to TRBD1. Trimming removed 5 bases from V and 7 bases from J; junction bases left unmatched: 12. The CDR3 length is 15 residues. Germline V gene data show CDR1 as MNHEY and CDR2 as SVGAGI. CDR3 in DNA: TGTGCCAGCAGTCTTACAGGGGCCTCCCCCAATACGCAGTATTTT. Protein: CASSLTGASPNTQYF.

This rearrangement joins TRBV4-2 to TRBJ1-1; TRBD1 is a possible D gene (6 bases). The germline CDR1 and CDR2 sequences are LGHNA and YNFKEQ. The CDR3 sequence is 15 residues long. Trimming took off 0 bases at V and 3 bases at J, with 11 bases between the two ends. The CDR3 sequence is CASSQDRGPYTEAFF. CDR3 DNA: TGTGCCAGCAGCCAAGACAGGGGTCCTTACACTGAAGCTTTCTTT.

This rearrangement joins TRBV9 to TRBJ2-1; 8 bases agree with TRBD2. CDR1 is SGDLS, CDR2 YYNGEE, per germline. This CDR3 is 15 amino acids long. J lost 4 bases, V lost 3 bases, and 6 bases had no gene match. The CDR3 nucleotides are TGTGCCAGCAGCGGCCACTCGGGAGGGTACAATGAGCAGTTCTTC. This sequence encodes CASSGHSGGYNEQFF.